Below, 23 T cell receptor beta chains from the same sample are listed, as sequenced in a study of shared clonotypes between healthy human individuals. Generated by immunoSEQ multiplex PCR, the TCRdb table keeps only in-frame clones and is missing some. The sample consists of about 490,000 clones, approximately 78% of them appearing once. The sample consisted of PBMCs. All receptors derive from a woman between 40 and 55 years old in good health. Some clones in this sample may be carry-over from other donors' samples.

This clone was found a few times. The chain employs TRBV2 and TRBJ2-3, with D perhaps matching TRBD1 or TRBD2 (6 bases each). CDR1 and CDR2 (germline): SNHLY, FYNNEI. V was cut by 2 bases and J by 7 bases, with 10 bases left in between. The CDR3 has 13 amino acids. The CDR3 protein is CASSEKGGNTQYF. The CDR3, as DNA: TGTGCCAGCAGTGAAAAGGGGGGAAATACGCAGTATTTT.

Details on this clone: This likely reflects a read error, since a far larger clone is one base away. The chain has TRBV19 and TRBJ2-6, with D possibly TRBD1 on 6 matching bases. The CDR3 extends over 17 amino acids. Looked up from germline, CDR1 is LNHDA and CDR2 is SQIVND (reference sequence). The CDR3 loop is CASSISGQTSGANALTF. The CDR3, as DNA: TGTGCCAGTAGTATTTCTGGACAGACCTCTGGGGCCAACGCCCTGACTTTC.

In the case of this clone: This may arise from a read error, as a much more abundant clone is one base away. The sample holds other DNA sequences that translate to the same CDR3. The chain combines TRBV30 with TRBJ2-5; unclear D gene. In germline, CDR1 is GTSNPN, CDR2 SVGIG (reference sequence). The CDR3 is made up of 14 amino acids. The germline V and J ends were trimmed by 0 bases and 6 bases, with 14 bases remaining between them. The CDR3 DNA is TGTGCCTGGAGTGTGATTCCCGGCAGGAAGACCCAGTACTTC. Amino acids: CAWSVIPGRKTQYF.

The chain carries TRBV5-6 and TRBJ2-1; D is possibly TRBD2 (6 bases). Germline CDR1 SGHDT, CDR2 YYEEEE. The CDR3 covers 14 residues. The V gene lost 2 bases and the J gene lost 0 bases, with 6 bases spanning the gap. The CDR3: CASSFGSSYNEQFF. Here the CDR3 DNA reads TGTGCCAGCAGCTTCGGGAGCTCCTACAATGAGCAGTTCTTC.

V gene TRBV2 combines with J gene TRBJ2-1; TRBD2 agrees at 10 bases. The CDR3 is 15 residues long. From germline, CDR1 is SNHLY and CDR2 FYNNEI. J lost 12 bases, V lost 4 bases, and 12 bases had no gene match. CDR3 DNA: TGTGCCAGCAGTGCCGGTCTAGCGGGAGTTTTGGGGCAGTTCTTC. This gives the protein CASSAGLAGVLGQFF.

This clone was seen just once. The chain links TRBV11-2 to TRBJ2-1; D unresolved. The germline CDR1 and CDR2 sequences are SGHAT and FQNNGV. V lost 1 base and J 6 bases, leaving 10 bases between the germline ends. The CDR3 extends over 14 amino acids. This chain's CDR3 is CASSLGWATNEQFF. For the CDR3, the DNA is TGTGCCAGCAGCTTAGGCTGGGCAACCAATGAGCAGTTCTTC.

Details on this clone: The junction shows a germline mismatch at one end, possibly a read error. V is TRBV18 and J is TRBJ2-5; D is unclear. From germline, CDR1 is KGHSH and CDR2 LQKENI. The CDR3 spans 13 residues. CDR3 coding DNA: TGTGCCAGCTCACCGTACGAACAAGGGACCCAGTACTTC. Residues: CASSPYEQGTQYF.

V gene TRBV29-1 combines with J gene TRBJ2-1; possible D gene TRBD2, 5 bases. Germline CDR1 SQVTM, CDR2 ANQGSEA. The ends were cut back, 2 bases at V and 7 bases at J, with 15 bases in the middle. The length of the CDR3 is 14 residues. CDR3 DNA: TGCAGCGTTGAAAGGACCGGCACGGGGAATGAGCAGTTCTTC. Its translation: CSVERTGTGNEQFF.

The rearrangement uses TRBV6-1 and TRBJ1-3; TRBD1 is a possible D gene (6 bases). Deletions cut 11 bases from V and 3 bases from J, with 14 bases between. This CDR3 region has 13 residues. Per the germline V gene, CDR1 is MNHNS and CDR2 is SASEGT. The CDR3 DNA reads as TGTGCCGGACAAGGGGGAGATGGAAACACCATATATTTT. It translates to CAGQGGDGNTIYF.

The chain carries TRBV6-1 and TRBJ2-1; maybe TRBD1 (6 bases). The germline V gene has CDR1 MNHNS and CDR2 SASEGT. The ends were cut back, 4 bases at V and 6 bases at J, with 13 bases in the middle. The CDR3 has 14 amino acids. The CDR3 DNA follows: TGTGCCAGCAGTGCATACCAGGGGTCCAATGAGCAGTTCTTC. Translated, it gives CASSAYQGSNEQFF.

The chain couples TRBV28 to TRBJ1-5; 7 nucleotides line up with TRBD1. J was trimmed by 6 bases and V by 6 bases; bases with no gene match: 23. Germline assignment: CDR1 MDHEN and CDR2 SYDVKM. CDR3 length: 19 amino acids. CDR3: CASSPIKGQAALRGQPQHF. Written as DNA, the CDR3 is TGTGCCAGCAGCCCTATCAAAGGACAGGCCGCTCTCAGGGGTCAGCCCCAGCATTTT.

In this sample, this clone turned up many times. This chain links TRBV28 with TRBJ1-2, with TRBD1 as a possible D gene (6 bases). The CDR3 length is 12 residues. Germline assignment: CDR1 MDHEN and CDR2 SYDVKM. Trimming stripped 5 bases from V and 8 bases from J, with 12 bases between. The DNA for the CDR3 is TGTGCCAGCAGTCAGGGGCGGTGGGGCTACACCTTC. Translation: CASSQGRWGYTF.

CDR3 loop: CASSPTVGGSTEAFF. Written as DNA, the CDR3 is TGTGCCAGCAGCCCCACGGTGGGGGGCTCCACTGAAGCTTTCTTT. This chain connects TRBV9 to TRBJ1-1; D is possibly TRBD1 (6 bases). The V end was cut by 4 bases, the J end by 4 bases, with 17 bases between. Germline V gives CDR1 SGDLS, CDR2 YYNGEE. The CDR3 loop spans 15 amino acids. The whole variable domain, filled in from reference TRBV9 and TRBJ1-1, reads DSGVTQTPKHLITATGQRVTLRCSPRSGDLSVYWYQQSLDQGLQFLIQYYNGEERAKGNILERFSAQQFPDLHSELNLSSLELGDSALYFCASSPTVGGSTEAFFGQGTRLTVV.

This clone turned up a few times. V usage is TRBV5-8 and J usage is TRBJ1-2; D not certain. The CDR3 runs 12 residues. From germline, CDR1 is SGHTS and CDR2 YDEGEE. Trimming stripped 4 bases from V and 0 bases from J, with 4 bases between. CDR3 loop: CASSPANYGYTF. DNA for the CDR3: TGTGCCAGCAGCCCGGCTAACTATGGCTACACCTTC.

The sample holds a few counts of this clone. The chain uses TRBV7-9 and TRBJ1-2; no clear D. Trimming removed 1 base from V and 7 bases from J, with 10 bases in between. The CDR3 has 13 amino acids. Germline V CDR1 and CDR2: SEHNR, FQNEAQ (reference sequence). The CDR3 is CASSLGGSGGYTF. Written as DNA, the CDR3 is TGTGCCAGCAGCTTAGGCGGGAGCGGTGGCTACACCTTC.

The J gene is TRBJ1-6, the V gene TRBV7-2; D not resolved. This CDR3 region has 16 residues. Germline V CDR1 and CDR2: SGHTA, FQGNSA. V lost 3 bases to trimming and J lost 4 bases, with 13 bases between them. The CDR3 coding sequence is TGTGCCAGCAGCTTGTCTGTAGTCCAGTATAATTCACCCCTCCACTTT. Translation gives CASSLSVVQYNSPLHF.

The chain carries TRBV6-4 and TRBJ2-3, with D perhaps given as TRBD1 or TRBD2 (5 bases each). Germline CDR1 is MRHNA and CDR2 is SNTAGT. Trimming took 2 bases from V and 0 from J, leaving 12 bases between them. The CDR3 contains 16 residues. The CDR3 reads CASSDGTEDSTDTQYF. The CDR3 DNA reads TGTGCCAGCAGTGACGGGACCGAGGATAGCACAGATACGCAGTATTTT.

V gene TRBV7-3 combines with J gene TRBJ2-1, with 11 bases aligning to TRBD2. Germline V lookup: CDR1 SGHTA, CDR2 FQGTGA. With 10 bases clipped from V and 6 bases from J, the junction kept 5 bases outside the gene matches. The CDR3 covers 13 residues. The CDR3: CATRLAGSNEQFF. Here the CDR3 DNA reads TGTGCCACCCGACTAGCGGGGTCCAATGAGCAGTTCTTC.

This chain joins TRBV5-4 and TRBJ2-1; 10 bases are shared with TRBD2. Germline lookup yields CDR1 SGHNT and CDR2 YYREEE (reference sequence). The junction had 14 bases not matched to a gene; V was cut back by 0 bases and J by 8 bases. The CDR3 length is 18 residues. The CDR3 nucleotides are TGTGCCAGCAGCTTGGGGCTTGTCAGCGGGAGGGCCTGGGATGAGCAGTTCTTC. Translated, it gives CASSLGLVSGRAWDEQFF.

The chain employs TRBV5-5 and TRBJ2-7; 7 nucleotides match TRBD2. V dropped 4 bases and J dropped 7; count of bases not matched to a gene: 14. The CDR3 covers 15 residues. Germline-derived CDR1 and CDR2 are SGHKS and YYEKEE (reference sequence). The CDR3 DNA sequence: TGTGCCAGCAGCCGCAGCGGGACTATAACTACGGAGCAGTACTTC. It is translated as CASSRSGTITTEQYF.

This rearrangement joins TRBV12-5 to TRBJ2-1; 8 positions match TRBD2. CDR3 size: 16 residues. Germline V CDR1 and CDR2: LGHNT, FRNRAP. Trimming at V came to 5 bases and at J to 9 bases, leaving 15 bases not matched to a gene. CDR3 nucleotides: TGTGCTAGTGGTCCCCCCGGGGGGACTAGGAAGTGTGAGCAGTTCTTC. Translating gives CASGPPGGTRKCEQFF.

This clone was observed a single time. A far larger clone is just one base off, so this is likely a read error. This chain links TRBV7-9 with TRBJ2-2; TRBD1 agrees at 10 bases. CDR3 length equals 15 residues. Germline CDR1 is SEHNR and CDR2 is FQNEAQ (reference sequence). The DNA for the CDR3 is TGTGCCAGCAGGTTGGGGACAGGGGCCACCGGGGAGCTGCTTTTT. Translation: CASRLGTGATGELLF. Drawing the rest from reference TRBV7-9 and TRBJ2-2, the complete variable domain is DTGVSQNPRHKITKRGQNVTFRCDPISEHNRLYWYRQTLGQGPEFLTYFQNEAQLEKSRLLSDRFSAERPKGSFSTLEIQRTEQGDSAMYLCASRLGTGATGELLFGEGSRLTVL.

This chain links TRBV7-3 with TRBJ1-2; D unclear. Germline CDR1 reads SGHTA; CDR2 reads FQGTGA. This CDR3 comprises 16 residues. V was trimmed by 5 bases and J by 6 bases, leaving 22 bases between them. The CDR3 loop reads CASSPQPLGHSHGYTF. The CDR3 coding sequence is TGTGCCAGCAGCCCCCAACCTCTAGGGCATTCCCATGGCTACACCTTC.